These 11 T cell receptor beta chains were all obtained from the same sample, sequenced in a study of T cell responses to AZD1222 COVID-19 vaccine. Using immunoSEQ multiplex PCR, the repertoire was profiled, and TCRdb retains in-frame clones only, with some absent. Altogether 95,000 to 150,000 clones are present, roughly 88% being singletons, with the ten largest covering 4% to 6%. Sequencing used peripheral blood, obtained on day 0 of AZD1222 vaccination. These receptors were taken from an adult in good health.

DNA of the CDR3: TGTGCCAGCAGCTTGTCGGGGGGCAACACCGGGGAGCTGTTTTTT. This encodes CASSLSGGNTGELFF. The chain is built from TRBV5-4 and TRBJ2-2; D is possibly TRBD2 (7 bases). Germline V gene data show CDR1 as SGHNT and CDR2 as YYREEE (reference sequence). The V end was cut by 1 base, the J end by 2 bases, with 9 bases between. CDR3 size: 15 residues.

This clone appeared once. This sequence joins TRBV5-1 and TRBJ2-5; D uncertain. CDR1 is SGHRS and CDR2 is YFSETQ in the germline V gene. The CDR3 is made up of 14 amino acids. V dropped 5 bases and J dropped 1 base, with 12 bases sitting between them. The CDR3 here is CASRQRVSQETQYF. The CDR3 DNA reads as TGCGCCAGCAGGCAAAGGGTATCCCAAGAGACCCAGTACTTC.

The genes are TRBV4-1 and TRBJ2-2, with 7 bases identical to TRBD1. This CDR3 region has 16 residues. The V gene's germline CDR1 is MGHRA and CDR2 YSYEKL. After removal of 4 bases from V and 6 bases from J, the junction contained 11 bases not matched to a gene. The CDR3 protein is CASSREGARAPGELFF. The CDR3, as DNA: TGCGCCAGCAGCCGTGAGGGGGCGAGGGCGCCCGGGGAGCTGTTTTTT.

V gene TRBV5-1 combines with J gene TRBJ2-3, with no clear D. Germline V gene lookup returns CDR1 SGHRS and CDR2 YFSETQ. The V end was cut by 0 bases, the J end by 3 bases, with 8 bases between. This CDR3 contains 14 residues. The DNA of the CDR3 is TGCGCCAGCAGCTTGGTGCTAGAAACAGATACGCAGTATTTT. Translated: CASSLVLETDTQYF.

V is TRBV7-2 and J is TRBJ1-5; the match to TRBD1 covers 7 bases. CDR1 is SGHTA and CDR2 is FQGNSA in the germline V gene. This CDR3 contains 18 residues. V was clipped by 2 bases and J by 3 bases; unmatched bases: 13. The CDR3 DNA sequence: TGTGCCAGCAGCTTACCGCCGTACAGGGGAGGACTCAATCAGCCCCAGCATTTT. The encoded protein is CASSLPPYRGGLNQPQHF.

The chain combines TRBV6-5 with TRBJ1-6; no definite D call. Germline assignment: CDR1 MNHEY and CDR2 SVGAGI. Trimming left V 8 bases short and J 3 bases short, with 8 bases between. The CDR3 has 13 residues. The CDR3 loop reads CASHLDYNSPLHF. The CDR3 DNA reads as TGTGCCAGCCATCTTGACTATAATTCACCCCTCCACTTT.

The chain carries TRBV4-1 and TRBJ1-1; TRBD1 aligns across 8 bases. V was clipped by 3 bases and J by 3 bases; unmatched bases: 9. Germline assignment: CDR1 MGHRA and CDR2 YSYEKL. The CDR3 contains 16 residues. Here the CDR3 DNA reads TGCGCCAGCAGCCACGGACAGGGTGCTAGGGACACTGAAGCTTTCTTT. It specifies CASSHGQGARDTEAFF.

This chain connects TRBV25-1 to TRBJ2-2; D may correspond to TRBD1 or TRBD2 (7 bases each). V lost 3 bases and J lost 6, with 17 bases in between. This CDR3 is built from 16 residues. Per germline, CDR1 MGHDK and CDR2 SYGVNS. The CDR3 loop reads CASSDLPRGGPGELFF. In DNA, the CDR3 is TGTGCCAGCAGTGATCTTCCCAGGGGGGGACCCGGGGAGCTGTTTTTT.

V gene TRBV5-8 combines with J gene TRBJ2-3; 11 bases map to TRBD1. V shed 4 bases and J 2 bases; nucleotides not matched to a gene: 6. CDR3 length: 16 amino acids. Germline CDR1 reads SGHTS; CDR2 reads YDEGEE. CDR3 region: CASSIVGQGDTDTQYF. DNA for the CDR3: TGTGCCAGCAGCATCGTGGGACAGGGGGACACAGATACGCAGTATTTT.

The J gene is TRBJ1-6, the V gene TRBV10-2; D is unclear. The V gene's germline CDR1 is WSHSY and CDR2 SAAADI. Trimming pared 6 bases from V and 0 bases from J, leaving 15 bases between. This CDR3 has 17 amino acids. CDR3 bases: TGCGCCAGCAGCTTCGCCGGGCCGAGCTCCTATAATTCACCCCTCCACTTT. Translated: CASSFAGPSSYNSPLHF.

This clone was seen only once. The chain combines TRBV27 with TRBJ2-3, with 7 nucleotides matching TRBD2. The germline CDR1 and CDR2 sequences are MNHEY and SMNVEV (reference sequence). V was pared by 6 bases and J by 4 bases, with 7 bases of the junction left unmatched. CDR3 length equals 14 residues. CDR3 sequence reads: CASSPTAGADTQYF. The CDR3 DNA sequence: TGTGCCAGCAGCCCGACGGCGGGGGCAGATACGCAGTATTTT.